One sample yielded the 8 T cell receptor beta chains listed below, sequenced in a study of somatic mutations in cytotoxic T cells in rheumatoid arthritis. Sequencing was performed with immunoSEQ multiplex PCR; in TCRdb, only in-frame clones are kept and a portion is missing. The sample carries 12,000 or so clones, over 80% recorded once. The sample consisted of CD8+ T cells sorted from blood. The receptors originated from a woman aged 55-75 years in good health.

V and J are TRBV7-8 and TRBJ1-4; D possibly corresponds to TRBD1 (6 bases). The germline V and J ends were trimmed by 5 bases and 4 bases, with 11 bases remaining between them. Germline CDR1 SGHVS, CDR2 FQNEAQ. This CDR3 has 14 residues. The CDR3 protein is CASSQWTDNEKLFF. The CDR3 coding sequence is TGTGCCAGCAGCCAATGGACAGATAATGAAAAACTGTTTTTT.

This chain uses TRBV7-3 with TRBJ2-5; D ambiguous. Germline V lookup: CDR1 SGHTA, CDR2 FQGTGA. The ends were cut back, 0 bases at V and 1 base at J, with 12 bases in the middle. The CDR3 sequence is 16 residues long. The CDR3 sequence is CASSLTPSRSQETQYF. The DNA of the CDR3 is TGTGCCAGCAGCTTAACCCCCTCCAGGTCCCAAGAGACCCAGTACTTC.

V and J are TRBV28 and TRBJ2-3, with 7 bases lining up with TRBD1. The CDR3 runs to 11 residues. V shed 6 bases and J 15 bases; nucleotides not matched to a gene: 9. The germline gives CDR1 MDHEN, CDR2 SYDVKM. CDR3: CASSLGGPVYF. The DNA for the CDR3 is TGTGCCAGCAGCCTAGGGGGCCCGGTATATTTT.

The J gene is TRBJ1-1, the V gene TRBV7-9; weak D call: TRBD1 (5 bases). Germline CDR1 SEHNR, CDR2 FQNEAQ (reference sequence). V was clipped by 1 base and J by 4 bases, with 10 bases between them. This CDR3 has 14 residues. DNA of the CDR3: TGTGCCAGCAGCTTAGAAACGGGGGTCACTGAAGCTTTCTTT. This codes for CASSLETGVTEAFF.

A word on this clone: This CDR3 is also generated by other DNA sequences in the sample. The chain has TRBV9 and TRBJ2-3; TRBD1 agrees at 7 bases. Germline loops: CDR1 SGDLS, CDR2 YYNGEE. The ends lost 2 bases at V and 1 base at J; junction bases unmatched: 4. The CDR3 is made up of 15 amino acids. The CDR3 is CASSVEGAGTDTQYF. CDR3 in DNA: TGTGCCAGCAGCGTCGAGGGGGCTGGCACAGATACGCAGTATTTT. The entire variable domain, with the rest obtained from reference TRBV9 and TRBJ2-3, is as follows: DSGVTQTPKHLITATGQRVTLRCSPRSGDLSVYWYQQSLDQGLQFLIQYYNGEERAKGNILERFSAQQFPDLHSELNLSSLELGDSALYFCASSVEGAGTDTQYFGPGTRLTVL.

CDR3: CASSLGRPQGNQPQHF. The CDR3 DNA sequence: TGTGCCAGCAGCTTGGGGAGGCCCCAGGGCAATCAGCCCCAGCATTTT. The genes are TRBV5-5 and TRBJ1-5; no firm D call. Germline CDR1 reads SGHKS; CDR2 reads YYEKEE (reference sequence). CDR3 length: 16 residues. The V end was cut by 0 bases, the J end by 2 bases, with 12 bases between.

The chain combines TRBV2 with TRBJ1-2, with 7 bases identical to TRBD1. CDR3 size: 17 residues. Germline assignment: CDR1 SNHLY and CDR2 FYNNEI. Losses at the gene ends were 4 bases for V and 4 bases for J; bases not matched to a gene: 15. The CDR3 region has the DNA TGTGCCAGCAGTGCCAGGGGGGAGAGGATATACGCCTATGGCTACACCTTC. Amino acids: CASSARGERIYAYGYTF.

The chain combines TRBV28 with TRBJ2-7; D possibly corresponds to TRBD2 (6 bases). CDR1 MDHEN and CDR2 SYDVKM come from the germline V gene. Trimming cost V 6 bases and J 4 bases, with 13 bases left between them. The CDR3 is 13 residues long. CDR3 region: CASRPLAGYEQYF. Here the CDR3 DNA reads TGTGCCAGCAGACCTCTGGCGGGGTACGAGCAGTACTTC. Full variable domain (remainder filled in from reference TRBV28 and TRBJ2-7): DVKVTQSSRYLVKRTGEKVFLECVQDMDHENMFWYRQDPGLGLRLIYFSYDVKMKEKGDIPEGYSVSREKKERFSLILESASTNQTSMYLCASRPLAGYEQYFGPGTRLTVT.